The 11 T cell receptor beta chains below come from one sample, sequenced in a study of blood T cells in healthy people across ages. Through a sample-barcoded 5' primer and a J-beta primer mix, a second PCR was run for roughly 6 to 11 cycles. TCRdb passed the 5' RACE reads through MiXCR, listing each CDR3 protein once. The sample lists around 1,500,000 distinct CDR3 sequences, about 43% occurring once. Sequencing was carried out using blood. Source of these receptors: a woman aged 18-30 years in good health.

This clonotype has a handful of counts. This rearrangement joins TRBV3-1 to TRBJ2-1, with no clear D. Trimming left V 8 bases short and J 2 bases short, with 16 bases between. CDR1 is LGHDT and CDR2 is YNNKEL in the germline V gene (reference sequence). The CDR3 is 15 amino acids. This CDR3 reads CASGMVVGTYNEQFF. The CDR3, as DNA: TGTGCCAGCGGGATGGTGGTCGGCACCTACAATGAGCAGTTCTTC.

J is TRBJ2-5 and V is TRBV5-1, with a weak D call TRBD2 (5 bases). The CDR3 length is 16 residues. Germline lookup yields CDR1 SGHRS and CDR2 YFSETQ. The ends were cut back, 0 bases at V and 0 bases at J, with 12 bases in the middle. For the CDR3, the DNA is TGCGCCAGCAGCTTGGAAGCGGTTGGGTACCAAGAGACCCAGTACTTC. Translated: CASSLEAVGYQETQYF. The full variable domain, in which reference TRBV5-1 and TRBJ2-5 provide the parts outside the CDR3, is KAGVTQTPRYLIKTRGQQVTLSCSPISGHRSVSWYQQTPGQGLQFLFEYFSETQRNKGNFPGRFSGRQFSNSRSEMNVSTLELGDSALYLCASSLEAVGYQETQYFGPGTRLLVL.

This clonotype was picked up one time. The chain is built from TRBV27 and TRBJ1-1, with a weak D call TRBD1 (6 bases). The germline CDR1 and CDR2 sequences are MNHEY and SMNVEV (reference sequence). V was cut by 8 bases and J by 5 bases, with 21 bases left in between. The CDR3 is made up of 15 amino acids. The CDR3 coding sequence is TGTGCCAGCTTTGAACCTAGGGGGGGGTTTACTGAAGCTTTCTTT. It encodes CASFEPRGGFTEAFF.

This clonotype was detected ten times or more. This chain connects TRBV13 to TRBJ1-6; 7 bases are shared with TRBD1. The V gene end was trimmed by 6 bases and the J gene end by 7 bases; junction bases not matched to a gene: 6. Germline lookup yields CDR1 PRHDT and CDR2 FYEKMQ (reference sequence). The CDR3 contains 14 residues. The DNA for the CDR3 is TGTGCCAGCAGTAGGCAGGGGGGGAATTCACCCCTCCACTTT. It yields the protein CASSRQGGNSPLHF.

This chain links TRBV20-1 with TRBJ1-6, with 9 bases fitting TRBD1. The CDR3 covers 13 residues. Per germline, CDR1 DFQATT and CDR2 SNEGSKA (reference sequence). The J segment lost 8 bases and the V segment lost 6 bases, leaving 5 bases of the junction unmatched. The CDR3, as DNA: TGCAGTGCGTCCACAGGGGGCGATTCACCCCTCCACTTT. Translation: CSASTGGDSPLHF.

This clonotype was counted only a few times. This CDR3 is CSASPRTNTGELFF. Here the CDR3 DNA reads TGCAGTGCTAGTCCCAGGACGAACACCGGGGAGCTGTTTTTT. V is TRBV20-1 and J is TRBJ2-2; D gene ambiguous. From germline, CDR1 is DFQATT and CDR2 SNEGSKA (reference sequence). The CDR3 is made up of 14 amino acids. Trimming took off 3 bases at V and 0 bases at J, with 8 bases between the two ends.

This chain connects TRBV6-5 to TRBJ2-1; TRBD2 agrees at 9 bases. This CDR3 contains 14 residues. Per germline, CDR1 MNHEY and CDR2 SVGAGI. The V gene end was trimmed by 4 bases and the J gene end by 8 bases; junction bases not matched to a gene: 6. CDR3 DNA sequence: TGTGCCAGCAGTTCGGCTAGCGGGGTCTATGAGCAGTTCTTC. Translating gives CASSSASGVYEQFF.

This clonotype was recorded many times. The CDR3 loop reads CSASGVNEQFF. The CDR3 coding sequence is TGCAGTGCTAGTGGGGTCAATGAGCAGTTCTTC. The chain combines TRBV20-1 with TRBJ2-1; no clear D gene. Deletions cut 3 bases from V and 6 bases from J, with 6 bases between. Germline lookup yields CDR1 DFQATT and CDR2 SNEGSKA (reference sequence). The length of the CDR3 is 11 residues.

This chain uses TRBV7-2 with TRBJ2-3, with a tentative D call TRBD1 (6 bases). The CDR3 covers 15 residues. V lost 5 bases, J lost 6 bases, and 18 bases lay in between. Germline V gene lookup returns CDR1 SGHTA and CDR2 FQGNSA. The CDR3 nucleotides are TGTGCCAGCAGCCCCCCGAAGGGGGTATTGGATACGCAGTATTTT. This gives the protein CASSPPKGVLDTQYF.

The rearrangement links TRBV5-1 to TRBJ1-2; D unresolved. The CDR3 totals 17 residues. V lost 4 bases, J lost 7 bases, and 26 bases lay in between. Germline CDR1 is SGHRS and CDR2 is YFSETQ. The CDR3 DNA follows: TGCGCCAGCAGCGTGACTGGAACTCCGACTTCGCCCTCTGGCTACACCTTC. Its translation is CASSVTGTPTSPSGYTF.

Only a few counts were recorded for this clonotype. V gene TRBV12-3 or TRBV12-4 combines with J gene TRBJ2-4, with D perhaps matching TRBD1 (6 bases). The CDR3 loop spans 16 amino acids. Trimming removed 5 bases at V and 0 bases at J, with 14 bases between. The CDR3 sequence: CASSPRDILAKNIQYF. The DNA of the CDR3 is TGTGCCAGCAGTCCACGGGACATTCTAGCCAAAAACATTCAGTACTTC.